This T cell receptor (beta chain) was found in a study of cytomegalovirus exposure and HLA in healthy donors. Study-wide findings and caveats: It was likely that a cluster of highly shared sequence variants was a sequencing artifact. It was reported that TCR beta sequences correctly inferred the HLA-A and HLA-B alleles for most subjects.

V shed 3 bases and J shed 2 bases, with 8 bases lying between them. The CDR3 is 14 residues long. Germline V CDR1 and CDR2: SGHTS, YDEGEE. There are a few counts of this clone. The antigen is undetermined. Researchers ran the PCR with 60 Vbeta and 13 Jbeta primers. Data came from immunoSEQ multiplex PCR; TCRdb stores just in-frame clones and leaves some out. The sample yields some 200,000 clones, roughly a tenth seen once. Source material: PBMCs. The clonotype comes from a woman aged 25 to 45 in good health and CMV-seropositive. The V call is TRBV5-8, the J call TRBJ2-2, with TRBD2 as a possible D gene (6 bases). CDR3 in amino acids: CASSSGLNTGELFF. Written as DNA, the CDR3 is TGTGCCAGCAGCTCGGGACTTAACACCGGGGAGCTGTTTTTT. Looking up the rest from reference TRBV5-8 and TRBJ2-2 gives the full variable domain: EAGVTQSPTHLIKTRGQQATLRCSPISGHTSVYWYQQALGLGLQFLLWYDEGEERNRGNFPPRFSGRQFPNYSSELNVNALELEDSALYLCASSSGLNTGELFFGEGSRLTVL.